This is a list of T cell receptor beta chains from one sample in a study of vaccination effects on CD4 cells after COVID-19. The antigens of these receptors remain unknown. The repertoire was sequenced with immunoSEQ multiplex PCR; TCRdb's copy has only in-frame clones and lacks some. The data show tens of thousands of clones, with around 70% seen just once and 2.2% held by the top ten. The sequences come from CD4+ T cells from PBMCs cultured without peptide, collected after COVID-19 vaccination. These receptors originate from a human donor who received a COVID-19 vaccine. The CDR3 runs from the conserved cysteine through the conserved F or W. Fields, in order: D gene, J gene, V gene, clone size, CDR3 protein, CDR3 DNA. A D gene is named only where the DNA matches it firmly. Size values are once, few and many counts, or a class for expanded clones, and some rows have none.

.	TRBJ2-2	TRBV30	few	CAWSVEGRGTGELFF	TGTGCCTGGAGTGTAGAGGGGAGGGGGACCGGGGAGCTGTTTTTT
.	TRBJ1-2	TRBV9	.	CASQRTGRGGYTF	TGTGCCAGCCAAAGGACTGGGAGGGGCGGCTACACCTTC
TRBD1	TRBJ2-5	TRBV5-1	.	CASSLVQGLDETQYF	TGCGCCAGCAGCTTGGTACAGGGGTTGGATGAGACCCAGTACTTC
TRBD2	TRBJ2-5	TRBV3-1/TRBV3-2	.	CASSLGLAGGEETQYF	TGTGCCAGCAGTCTCGGACTAGCGGGGGGGGAAGAGACCCAGTACTTC
.	TRBJ2-1	TRBV5-1	.	CASSLAASPTNEQFF	TGCGCCAGCAGCTTGGCGGCTTCCCCTACCAATGAGCAGTTCTTC
.	TRBJ2-3	TRBV5-1	.	CASSLGPGLADTQYF	TGCGCCAGCAGCTTGGGTCCAGGGCTGGCAGATACGCAGTATTTT
TRBD1	TRBJ1-1	TRBV30	.	CALKGQGRAEAFF	TGTGCCCTAAAGGGACAGGGTCGCGCCGAGGCTTTCTTT
.	TRBJ2-3	TRBV18	.	CASSPQGPSTDTQYF	TGTGCCAGCTCACCACAGGGCCCTAGCACAGATACGCAGTATTTT
TRBD1	TRBJ1-5	TRBV6-2/TRBV6-3	.	CASSLDRIGNQPQHF	TGTGCCAGCAGCCTGGACAGGATAGGCAATCAGCCCCAGCATTTT
.	TRBJ1-1	TRBV9	few	CASSPRAVNTEAFF	TGTGCCAGCAGCCCGCGGGCGGTGAACACTGAAGCTTTCTTT
TRBD1	TRBJ1-2	TRBV7-2	.	CASSPAGGVGYTF	TGTGCCAGCAGTCCGGCAGGGGGCGTTGGCTACACCTTC
.	TRBJ1-2	TRBV2	.	CASGKGDYGYTF	TGTGCCAGCGGTAAGGGGGACTATGGCTACACCTTC
TRBD1	TRBJ2-5	TRBV2	.	CASSDQTGAQETQYF	TGTGCCAGCAGTGACCAGACAGGGGCACAAGAGACCCAGTACTTC
TRBD1	TRBJ1-5	TRBV28	.	CASTRPTGTGVFQPQHF	TGTGCCAGCACTCGACCGACCGGGACAGGGGTTTTTCAGCCCCAGCATTTT
.	TRBJ1-3	TRBV30	.	CAWSGLTPGNTIYF	TGTGCCTGGAGTGGGTTAACCCCGGGAAACACCATATATTTT
TRBD2	TRBJ2-1	TRBV10-3	.	CAISTGLAGYYNEQFF	TGTGCCATCAGCACCGGACTAGCGGGGTACTACAATGAGCAGTTCTTC
.	TRBJ2-2	TRBV6-4	.	CASRQNTGELFF	TGTGCCAGCCGCCAAAACACCGGGGAGCTGTTTTTT
TRBD1	TRBJ2-1	TRBV2	.	CATSRDRDLNEQFF	TGTGCCACCAGCCGGGACAGGGACCTAAATGAGCAGTTCTTC
.	TRBJ1-1	TRBV28	.	CASRIAHTEAFF	TGTGCCAGCAGAATCGCCCACACTGAAGCTTTCTTT
TRBD1	TRBJ1-1	TRBV6-6	.	CASSSTGGTEAFF	TGTGCCAGCAGTTCGACAGGGGGCACTGAAGCTTTCTTT
.	TRBJ2-2	TRBV14	.	CASSLSPGELFF	TGTGCCAGCAGCCTAAGTCCCGGGGAGCTGTTTTTT
.	TRBJ1-5	TRBV19	few	CASSQDSTLRSNQPQHF	TGTGCCAGTAGTCAGGACAGCACTCTAAGGAGCAATCAGCCCCAGCATTTT
.	TRBJ2-3	TRBV5-1	once	CASSSGVTTDTQYF	TGCGCCAGCAGCTCCGGGGTCACTACAGATACGCAGTATTTT
.	TRBJ2-4	TRBV7-8	.	CASGDRRRAKNIQYF	TGTGCCAGCGGAGACAGGCGACGAGCCAAAAACATTCAGTACTTC
.	TRBJ2-3	TRBV5-1	.	CASSYNSGADTQYF	TGCGCCAGCAGCTATAACTCTGGGGCAGATACGCAGTATTTT
.	TRBJ1-4	TRBV6-5	.	CASRKTGNNEKLFF	TGTGCCAGCAGAAAAACGGGGAATAATGAAAAACTGTTTTTT
TRBD1	TRBJ2-6	TRBV19	.	CASKRGHSGANVLTF	TGTGCCAGTAAGAGGGGGCACTCTGGGGCCAACGTCCTGACTTTC
.	TRBJ1-4	TRBV3-1/TRBV3-2	.	CASSQGAREKLFF	TGTGCCAGCAGCCAAGGTGCCCGCGAAAAACTGTTTTTT
.	TRBJ2-5	TRBV5-1	.	CASSLVADEETQYF	TGCGCCAGCAGCTTGGTTGCCGACGAAGAGACCCAGTACTTC
.	TRBJ1-1	TRBV29-1	.	CSVALEGGTEAFF	TGCAGCGTCGCGTTAGAAGGTGGCACTGAAGCTTTCTTT
.	TRBJ1-2	TRBV5-1	.	CASSLVWDGPYGYTF	TGCGCCAGCAGCTTGGTTTGGGACGGGCCCTATGGCTACACCTTC
.	TRBJ2-5	TRBV18	.	CASSPPSRSGETQYF	TGTGCCAGCTCACCACCTTCCAGGAGCGGAGAGACCCAGTACTTC
.	TRBJ1-6	TRBV2	.	CASRVPGISGSPLHF	TGTGCCAGCAGGGTTCCAGGGATATCGGGTTCACCCCTCCACTTT
.	TRBJ1-2	TRBV3-1/TRBV3-2	.	CASSQQGIEYGYTF	TGTGCCAGCAGCCAACAGGGGATAGAATATGGCTACACCTTC
TRBD1	TRBJ2-2	TRBV7-9	.	CASSPGQGSGGELFF	TGTGCCAGCAGCCCCGGACAGGGGAGCGGCGGGGAGCTGTTTTTT